What follows are 17 T cell receptor beta chains derived from one specimen sequenced in a study of blood T cell repertoires in COVID-19. Assay used: immunoSEQ multiplex PCR; TCRdb lists only in-frame clones, some missing. This sample carries hundreds of thousands of clones, 83% of them seen once, and the ten largest clones take 2.5%. The sequenced material came from peripheral blood. These receptors were taken from a woman in her 40s with active or convalescent COVID-19.

The chain is built from TRBV7-8 and TRBJ2-1, with 14 bases fitting TRBD2. V shed 4 bases, J shed 8 bases, and the junction held 7 bases outside the gene matches. CDR1 and CDR2 from the germline V gene are SGHVS and FQNEAQ. CDR3 size: 16 residues. CDR3 sequence: CASSSGLAGADDEQFF. CDR3 DNA sequence: TGTGCCAGCAGCTCGGGACTAGCGGGAGCCGACGATGAGCAGTTCTTC.

The V call is TRBV12-3 or TRBV12-4, the J call TRBJ1-1; TRBD1 might be the D (6 bases). This CDR3 has 12 amino acids. V was pared by 5 bases and J by 10 bases, with 14 bases between. The chain's CDR3 is CASSPQGLGAFF. CDR3 DNA: TGTGCCAGCAGTCCACAGGGATTAGGAGCTTTCTTT.

CDR3 region: CASSAHPGLATNTGELFF. In DNA form, the CDR3 reads TGTGCCAGCAGCGCTCATCCCGGACTAGCGACGAACACCGGGGAGCTGTTTTTT. The rearrangement joins TRBV7-9 to TRBJ2-2, with 9 bases aligning to TRBD2. V was clipped by 5 bases and J by 0 bases; unmatched bases: 10. Germline assignment: CDR1 SEHNR and CDR2 FQNEAQ (reference sequence). The CDR3 has 18 residues.

The V call is TRBV21-1, the J call TRBJ2-5; TRBD1 is taken as the D call from the table, unchecked against the DNA. TRBV21-1 is noted as a pseudogene. This CDR3 spans 16 amino acids. CDR3 in DNA: TGTGCCAGTACTGCCCGACCCCGGGACAGGGATTGGACCCAGTACTTC. It translates to CASTARPRDRDWTQYF.

This chain joins TRBV27 and TRBJ2-1, with TRBD1 matching 8 bases. The CDR3 runs 15 residues. Germline V gene sequence: CDR1 MNHEY, CDR2 SMNVEV (reference sequence). V lost 4 bases to trimming and J lost 2 bases; unmatched junction nucleotides: 4. The CDR3 coding sequence is TGTGCCAGCAGTTACAGGACAGGGACCTACAATGAGCAGTTCTTC. Translated, it gives CASSYRTGTYNEQFF.

This chain joins TRBV9 and TRBJ2-3, with 8 nucleotides matching TRBD2. Germline values: CDR1 SGDLS, CDR2 YYNGEE. The CDR3 is 17 residues long. J lost 0 bases, V lost 0 bases, and 6 bases had no gene match. The CDR3 protein is CASSVGAGARSTDTQYF. CDR3 nucleotides: TGTGCCAGCAGCGTAGGAGCGGGAGCGAGGAGCACAGATACGCAGTATTTT.

This clone appeared a few times. The V and J genes are TRBV27 and TRBJ1-4; 7 bases agree with TRBD1. The germline CDR1 and CDR2 sequences are MNHEY and SMNVEV (reference sequence). The CDR3 totals 15 residues. Trimming cost V 7 bases and J 5 bases; bases outside gene matches: 10. CDR3 sequence reads: CASKIHRGVNEKLFF. The CDR3 region has the DNA TGTGCCAGCAAGATCCACAGGGGTGTGAATGAAAAACTGTTTTTT.

The CDR3 DNA is TGTGCCAGCAGTTCTCGGACAGGGGTGCTGTTTTTT. This translates into CASSSRTGVLFF. The V gene is TRBV6-5, the J gene TRBJ1-4, with TRBD1 identical over 9 bases. V shed 4 bases, J shed 14 bases, and the junction held 5 bases outside the gene matches. The germline CDR1 and CDR2 sequences are MNHEY and SVGAGI. CDR3 length: 12 amino acids.

V usage is TRBV21-1 and J usage is TRBJ1-2. TRBV21-1 is a pseudogene. This CDR3 is 15 amino acids long. The CDR3 DNA reads TGTGCCAGCAGCAAGAGAGGCCCGCGGGTCTATGGCTACACCTTC. It is translated as CASSKRGPRVYGYTF.

This rearrangement joins TRBV9 to TRBJ2-5, with D maybe TRBD2 (5 bases). The V end was cut by 3 bases, the J end by 5 bases, with 17 bases between. From germline, CDR1 is SGDLS and CDR2 YYNGEE. The length of the CDR3 is 15 residues. CDR3 loop: CASSAYDGNMETQYF. In DNA, the CDR3 is TGTGCCAGCAGCGCCTATGACGGGAACATGGAGACCCAGTACTTC.

The chain employs TRBV6-2 or TRBV6-3 and TRBJ2-1, with unresolved D. The V gene lost 6 bases and the J gene lost 0 bases, with 6 bases spanning the gap. The germline V gene has CDR1 MNHEY and CDR2 SVGEGT. The CDR3 totals 13 residues. CDR3: CASSRSSYNEQFF. The CDR3 DNA is TGTGCCAGCAGCCGCAGCTCCTACAATGAGCAGTTCTTC.

The V call is TRBV24-1, the J call TRBJ1-4; the match to TRBD1 covers 9 bases. Trimming cost V 3 bases and J 3 bases; bases outside gene matches: 4. Per the germline V gene, CDR1 is KGHDR and CDR2 is SFDVKD. There are 16 residues in the CDR3. The CDR3 DNA follows: TGTGCCACCAGTGATGGGGGACAGGGTCCTAATGAAAAACTGTTTTTT. This codes for CATSDGGQGPNEKLFF.

This clone has only one observation. The chain employs TRBV7-2 and TRBJ2-5; TRBD1 aligns across 8 bases. Losses at the gene ends were 1 base for V and 2 bases for J; bases not matched to a gene: 0. Germline CDR1 and CDR2: SGHTA and FQGNSA. CDR3 length equals 14 residues. CDR3 sequence reads: CASSLDRGQETQYF. The CDR3 bases are TGTGCCAGCAGCTTAGACAGGGGGCAAGAGACCCAGTACTTC.

The V gene is TRBV29-1, the J gene TRBJ2-3, with D perhaps TRBD1 (5 bases). The CDR3 has 13 amino acids. Germline V gene data show CDR1 as SQVTM and CDR2 as ANQGSEA. V was trimmed by 4 bases and J by 5 bases, leaving 13 bases between them. For the CDR3, the DNA is TGCAGCGTTGCGCAGGGCAATGGAGATACGCAGTATTTT. It specifies CSVAQGNGDTQYF.

The chain employs TRBV5-4 and TRBJ1-6; the match to TRBD1 covers 9 bases. Germline CDR1 SGHNT, CDR2 YYREEE (reference sequence). The CDR3 has 15 residues. Trimming at V came to 6 bases and at J to 7 bases, leaving 8 bases not matched to a gene. The CDR3 spells CASNPTGGGNSPLHF. The CDR3 nucleotides are TGTGCCAGCAACCCAACAGGGGGCGGAAATTCACCCCTCCACTTT. The variable domain in full, with the rest retrieved from reference TRBV5-4 and TRBJ1-6, is ETGVTQSPTHLIKTRGQQVTLRCSSQSGHNTVSWYQQALGQGPQFIFQYYREEENGRGNFPPRFSGLQFPNYSSELNVNALELDDSALYLCASNPTGGGNSPLHFGNGTRLTVT.

V and J are TRBV28 and TRBJ2-7, with 11 nucleotides matching TRBD1. With 6 bases clipped from V and 0 bases from J, the junction kept 4 bases outside the gene matches. Germline V CDR1 and CDR2: MDHEN, SYDVKM. This CDR3 has 15 amino acids. This chain's CDR3 is CASRAGQGVSYEQYF. CDR3 bases: TGTGCCAGCAGGGCGGGACAGGGGGTCTCCTACGAGCAGTACTTC. The variable domain in full, completed from reference TRBV28 and TRBJ2-7, reads DVKVTQSSRYLVKRTGEKVFLECVQDMDHENMFWYRQDPGLGLRLIYFSYDVKMKEKGDIPEGYSVSREKKERFSLILESASTNQTSMYLCASRAGQGVSYEQYFGPGTRLTVT.

This clone was recorded only once. The J gene is TRBJ2-3, the V gene TRBV6-2 or TRBV6-3; 12 positions agree with TRBD2. Unmatched junction bases numbered 13, after V lost 6 bases and J lost 3 bases. CDR1 is MNHEY, CDR2 SVGEGT, per germline. This CDR3 spans 18 amino acids. The CDR3 coding sequence is TGTGCCAGCAGCGGGTGGACTAGCGGGAACCTTCGGACAGATACGCAGTATTTT. Its protein is CASSGWTSGNLRTDTQYF.